These 2 T cell receptor beta chains were all obtained from the same sample, sequenced in a study of blood T cell repertoires in COVID-19. TCRdb's table, derived via immunoSEQ multiplex PCR, lists solely in-frame clones and lacks some. Of 53,000 or so clones listed, 65% to 80% were seen once; the top ten hold about 15%. Material: peripheral blood. The receptors were gathered from a human donor with active or convalescent COVID-19. The donor label of this sample is uncertain.

The chain carries TRBV7-6 and TRBJ2-3; possibly TRBD2 for D (6 bases). Germline-derived CDR1 and CDR2 are SGHVS and FNYEAQ. This CDR3 comprises 17 residues. V dropped 1 base and J dropped 4 bases, with 18 bases sitting between them. The CDR3 DNA follows: TGTGCCAGCAGCTTAGTTGCCGCGACTAGAGGTCCAGATACGCAGTATTTT. It is translated as CASSLVAATRGPDTQYF. Full variable domain (missing parts from reference TRBV7-6 and TRBJ2-3): GAGVSQSPRYKVTKRGQDVALRCDPISGHVSLYWYRQALGQGPEFLTYFNYEAQQDKSGLPNDRFSAERPEGSISTLTIQRTEQRDSAMYRCASSLVAATRGPDTQYFGPGTRLTVL.

The chain employs TRBV19 and TRBJ1-4, with 7 nucleotides matching TRBD1. CDR3 size: 14 residues. V lost 4 bases and J lost 8; bases outside the gene matches: 7. Germline V gene data show CDR1 as LNHDA and CDR2 as SQIVND (reference sequence). CDR3 bases: TGTGCCAGTAGTACCAACAGGGGACAAGAAAAACTGTTTTTT. The encoded protein is CASSTNRGQEKLFF.